This T cell receptor (beta chain) was identified during a study of CD8 T cells in ankylosing spondylitis. This CDR3 has 16 amino acids. TCRdb passed the 5' RACE reads through MiXCR, listing each CDR3 protein once. The repertoire holds 80,000 to 100,000 distinct CDR3 sequences, with roughly 8.8% as singletons. The sequence derives from a male donor with ankylosing spondylitis or in good health (not recorded which). The V and J genes are TRBV21-1 and TRBJ1-1; TRBD1 is the table's D call, not checked against the DNA. TRBV21-1 is assigned pseudogene status. Material for sequencing was blood, either unsorted or a sorted T cell fraction (not recorded which). In nucleotides, the CDR3 is TGTGCCAGCAGCAAAGGGGGGCCAGGGTTAGAAACTGAAGCTTTCTTT. This gives the protein CASSKGGPGLETEAFF.